The 20 T cell receptor beta chains given below trace back to one sample, sequenced in a study of blood T cell repertoires in COVID-19. Repertoires were generated with immunoSEQ multiplex PCR, while TCRdb's copy carries only in-frame clones and drops some. The sample records 140,000 to 150,000 clones, more than 60% being singletons. The sample was peripheral blood. The receptor set was obtained from a woman aged 60 to 75 with acute or convalescent COVID-19.

The V and J genes are TRBV5-4 and TRBJ1-4, with D possibly being TRBD1 (5 bases). This CDR3 contains 16 residues. V lost 6 bases and J lost 6, with 21 bases in between. Germline V gives CDR1 SGHNT, CDR2 YYREEE (reference sequence). DNA for the CDR3: TGTGCCAGCACCCTCCACAGGTACTGGGGGGATGAAAAACTGTTTTTT. This codes for CASTLHRYWGDEKLFF.

This sequence joins TRBV18 and TRBJ1-6, with D possibly matching TRBD1 (5 bases). V lost 3 bases, J lost 0 bases, and 18 bases lay in between. CDR3 size: 19 residues. CDR1 and CDR2 (germline): KGHSH, LQKENI. DNA of the CDR3: TGTGCCAGCTCACCGGTGGACATGATAACGGCCTCCTATAATTCACCCCTCCACTTT. Amino acids: CASSPVDMITASYNSPLHF.

This clone has a handful of counts. The CDR3 here is CSVEDRGQGLAQAFF. Written as DNA, the CDR3 is TGCAGCGTTGAAGATCGAGGGCAGGGGCTAGCTCAAGCTTTCTTT. The chain links TRBV29-1 to TRBJ1-1, with D tentatively TRBD1 (6 bases). The germline V gene has CDR1 SQVTM and CDR2 ANQGSEA. This CDR3 contains 15 residues. Trimming took off 0 bases at V and 9 bases at J, with 20 bases between the two ends.

J is TRBJ1-3 and V is TRBV21-1; TRBD1 is taken as the D call from the table, unchecked against the DNA. TRBV21-1 is a recognized pseudogene. The length of the CDR3 is 20 residues. The CDR3 DNA sequence: TGTGCCAGCAGCAACTCGGGGGACAGGCAAAAAAATACTTATGGGAACACCATATATTTT. Its protein product is CASSNSGDRQKNTYGNTIYF.

This chain links TRBV21-1 with TRBJ1-5; the table's D gene call, TRBD1, was not cross checked with the DNA. TRBV21-1 is designated a pseudogene. This CDR3 contains 18 residues. Here the CDR3 DNA reads TGTGCCAGCAGCAGGGGACAGGGAGAGGAGGGGTATAGTCAGCCCCAGCATTTT. Encoded protein: CASSRGQGEEGYSQPQHF.

This clone has more than one count but fewer than ten. The rearrangement joins TRBV5-1 to TRBJ2-3; 14 bases are a match to TRBD2. J lost 3 bases, V lost 4 bases, and 10 bases had no gene match. Germline V gene data show CDR1 as SGHRS and CDR2 as YFSETQ. The CDR3 spans 18 residues. The CDR3 here is CASSRGTSGSGVTDTQYF. The DNA for the CDR3 is TGCGCCAGCAGCCGGGGGACTAGCGGGAGTGGTGTAACAGATACGCAGTATTTT.

This clone was found a few times. The chain recombines TRBV30 with TRBJ2-7, with 11 bases identical to TRBD2. V was pared by 8 bases and J by 2 bases, with 5 bases of the junction left unmatched. Germline CDR1 reads GTSNPN; CDR2 reads SVGIG (reference sequence). This CDR3 comprises 13 residues. The CDR3 region has the DNA TGTGCCCTAGCGGGAGGTCACACCTACGAGCAGTACTTC. This translates into CALAGGHTYEQYF.

The chain carries TRBV11-2 and TRBJ2-1; D gene uncertain. The germline V gene has CDR1 SGHAT and CDR2 FQNNGV. Trimming removed 4 bases from V and 0 bases from J, with 16 bases in between. The CDR3 has 17 residues. The CDR3 loop is CASSSAVTILSYNEQFF. DNA for the CDR3: TGTGCCAGCAGCTCGGCGGTCACGATCCTCTCCTACAATGAGCAGTTCTTC. Filled out from reference TRBV11-2 and TRBJ2-1, the complete variable domain reads EAGVAQSPRYKIIEKRQSVAFWCNPISGHATLYWYQQILGQGPKLLIQFQNNGVVDDSQLPKDRFSAERLKGVDSTLKIQPAKLEDSAVYLCASSSAVTILSYNEQFFGPGTRLTVL.

The chain links TRBV4-2 to TRBJ2-1; a weak D match, TRBD2 (6 bases). The CDR3 totals 15 residues. Trimming pared 0 bases from V and 7 bases from J, leaving 13 bases between. Germline CDR1 and CDR2: LGHNA and YNFKEQ. CDR3 protein: CASSQEGTPRNEQFF. Here the CDR3 DNA reads TGTGCCAGCAGCCAAGAGGGGACTCCGAGAAATGAGCAGTTCTTC.

The V call is TRBV28, the J call TRBJ1-5; D ambiguous. CDR1 is MDHEN, CDR2 SYDVKM, per germline. The CDR3 covers 15 residues. Trimming took 3 bases from V and 0 from J, leaving 9 bases between them. CDR3 amino acids: CASSFVRYSNQPQHF. CDR3 bases: TGTGCCAGCAGTTTTGTCAGATATAGCAATCAGCCCCAGCATTTT.

V usage is TRBV3-1 (or the pseudogene TRBV3-2) and J usage is TRBJ2-5; the D gene is possibly TRBD2 (6 bases). V lost 4 bases to trimming and J lost 0 bases, with 9 bases between them. Germline V lookup: CDR1 LGHDT, CDR2 YNNKEL (reference sequence). CDR3 length: 14 amino acids. The CDR3 coding sequence is TGTGCCAGCAGCCCCAAGCGGGACCAAGAGACCCAGTACTTC. Translated, it gives CASSPKRDQETQYF.

This chain links TRBV5-1 with TRBJ2-7; 10 bases agree with TRBD1. V was clipped by 6 bases and J by 7 bases; unmatched bases: 16. Germline CDR1 reads SGHRS; CDR2 reads YFSETQ. The CDR3 runs 16 residues. CDR3 in amino acids: CASNKGQGQGSPEQYF. For the CDR3, the DNA is TGCGCCAGCAACAAGGGTCAGGGACAGGGGTCCCCAGAGCAGTACTTC.

This sequence joins TRBV2 and TRBJ2-7, with TRBD1 matching over 7 bases. V shed 5 bases, J shed 3 bases, and the junction held 7 bases outside the gene matches. CDR1 and CDR2 (germline): SNHLY, FYNNEI. The CDR3 totals 14 residues. CDR3 nucleotides: TGTGCCAGCAGTTCAATGACAGGGATCTACGAGCAGTACTTC. Encoded protein: CASSSMTGIYEQYF.

The chain joins TRBV25-1 to TRBJ2-7; 8 bases match TRBD2. The CDR3 spans 15 residues. The junction had 11 bases not matched to a gene; V was cut back by 4 bases and J by 6 bases. Germline V gene data show CDR1 as MGHDK and CDR2 as SYGVNS. The DNA of the CDR3 is TGTGCCAGCAGTGGTCTGACTAGCGCCCTTTTCGAGCAGTACTTC. It is translated as CASSGLTSALFEQYF.

DNA of the CDR3: TGTGCCAGCAGCCAAGCCGACGGACTCTATGGCTACACCTTC. It translates to CASSQADGLYGYTF. The chain links TRBV4-2 to TRBJ1-2; D not resolved. From germline, CDR1 is LGHNA and CDR2 YNFKEQ. The V gene lost 1 base and the J gene lost 4 bases, with 10 bases spanning the gap. CDR3 size: 14 residues.

This clone was found once. J is TRBJ1-2 and V is TRBV6-5; the D is unclear. Germline lookup yields CDR1 MNHEY and CDR2 SVGAGI. Trimming took 7 bases from V and 5 from J, leaving 14 bases between them. CDR3 length: 13 residues. DNA for the CDR3: TGTGCCAGCACCGGACTATCTTCATATGGCTACACCTTC. Protein sequence: CASTGLSSYGYTF.

The chain joins TRBV6-1 to TRBJ2-1, with TRBD2 matching 7 bases. V lost 1 base, J lost 6 bases, and 6 bases stayed unmatched. The germline CDR1 and CDR2 sequences are MNHNS and SASEGT. The CDR3 is 15 residues long. The CDR3 loop is CASSEGGLVLNEQFF. The CDR3 DNA reads TGTGCCAGCAGTGAAGGCGGACTAGTTCTCAATGAGCAGTTCTTC.

The chain employs TRBV6-5 and TRBJ2-7; D not certain. Trimming removed 10 bases at V and 4 bases at J, with 11 bases between. Germline V lookup: CDR1 MNHEY, CDR2 SVGAGI. The CDR3 is made up of 11 amino acids. The CDR3 DNA reads as TGTGCCACCCACCCTAGGTACGAGCAGTACTTC. Its translation is CATHPRYEQYF.

The chain is built from TRBV9 and TRBJ2-1, with 13 bases lining up with TRBD2. The CDR3 spans 19 residues. The germline V gene has CDR1 SGDLS and CDR2 YYNGEE. V shed 0 bases and J 9 bases; nucleotides not matched to a gene: 15. The chain's CDR3 is CASSVGGTSGILKEGEQFF. For the CDR3, the DNA is TGTGCCAGCAGCGTAGGAGGGACTAGCGGGATCCTAAAGGAAGGTGAGCAGTTCTTC.

The V and J genes are TRBV11-3 and TRBJ2-6, with D unclear. Germline-derived CDR1 and CDR2 are SGHNT and YENEEA. This CDR3 contains 15 residues. The V end lost 2 bases, the J end lost 0 bases, and 5 bases lay between the germline ends. The CDR3 coding sequence is TGTGCCAGCAGCTTATCCCACTCTGGGGCCAACGTCCTGACTTTC. The encoded protein is CASSLSHSGANVLTF.